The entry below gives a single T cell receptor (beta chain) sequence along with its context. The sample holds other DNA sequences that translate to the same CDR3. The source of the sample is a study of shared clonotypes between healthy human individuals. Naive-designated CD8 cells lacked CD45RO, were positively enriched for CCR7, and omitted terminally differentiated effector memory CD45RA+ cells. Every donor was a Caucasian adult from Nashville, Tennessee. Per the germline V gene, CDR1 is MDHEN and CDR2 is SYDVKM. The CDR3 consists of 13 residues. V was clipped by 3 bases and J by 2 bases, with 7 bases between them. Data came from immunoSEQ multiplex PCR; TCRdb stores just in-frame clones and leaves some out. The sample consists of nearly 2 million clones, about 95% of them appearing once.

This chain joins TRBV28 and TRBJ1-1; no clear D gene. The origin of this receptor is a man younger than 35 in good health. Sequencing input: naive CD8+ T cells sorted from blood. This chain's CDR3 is CASSLEGNTEAFF. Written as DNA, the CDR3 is TGTGCCAGCAGTTTGGAGGGTAACACTGAAGCTTTCTTT.